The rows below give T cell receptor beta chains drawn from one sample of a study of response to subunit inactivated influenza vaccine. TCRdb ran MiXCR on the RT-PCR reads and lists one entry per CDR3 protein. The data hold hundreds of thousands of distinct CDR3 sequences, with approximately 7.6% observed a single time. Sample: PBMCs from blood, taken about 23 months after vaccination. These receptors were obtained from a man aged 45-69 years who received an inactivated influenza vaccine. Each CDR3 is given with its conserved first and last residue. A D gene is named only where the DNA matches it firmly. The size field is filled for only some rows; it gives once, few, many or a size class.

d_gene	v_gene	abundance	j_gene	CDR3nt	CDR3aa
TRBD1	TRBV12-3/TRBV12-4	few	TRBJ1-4	TGTGCCAGCTCTCTTGTGGGGACAGGGGGTGAAAAACTGTTTTTT	CASSLVGTGGEKLFF
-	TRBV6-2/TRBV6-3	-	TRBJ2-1	TGTGCCAGCAGTTACTCGAGTAGGAAACGGAATGAGCAGTTCTTC	CASSYSSRKRNEQFF
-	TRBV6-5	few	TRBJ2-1	TGTGCCAGCAGTTACAGGGGGGTGTATGATGAGCAGTTCTTC	CASSYRGVYDEQFF
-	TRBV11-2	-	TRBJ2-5	TGTGCCAGCAGCTTAAACGGGGCCCCAGAGACCCAGTACTTC	CASSLNGAPETQYF
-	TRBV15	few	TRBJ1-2	TGTGCCACCAGCAGAGATACAGACTATGGCTACACCTTC	CATSRDTDYGYTF
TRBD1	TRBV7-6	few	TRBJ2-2	TGTGCCAGCACCAGGGACAGGCTGAACACCGGGGAGCTGTTTTTT	CASTRDRLNTGELFF
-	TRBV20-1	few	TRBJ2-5	TGCAGTGCTAGCCCGCATCAAGAGACCCAGTACTTC	CSASPHQETQYF
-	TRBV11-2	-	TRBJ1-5	TGTGCCAGCAGCTTAGGTAACAGCCTTAGCAATCAGCCCCAGCATTTT	CASSLGNSLSNQPQHF
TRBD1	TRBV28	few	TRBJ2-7	TGTGCCAGCAGTTACCCGGGACAGAGGGACTACGAGCAGTACTTC	CASSYPGQRDYEQYF
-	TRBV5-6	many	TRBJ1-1	TGTGCCAGCAGCCGGGGGACGGACAGAACTGAAGCTTTCTTT	CASSRGTDRTEAFF
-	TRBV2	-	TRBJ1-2	TGTGCCAGCAGTGAAGCGCCAGGATTGGGCTACACCTTC	CASSEAPGLGYTF
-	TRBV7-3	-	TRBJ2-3	TGTGCCAGCAGCCCGCTGGGCTCAGATGCAGATACGCAGTATTTT	CASSPLGSDADTQYF
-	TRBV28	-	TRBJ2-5	TGTGCCAGCAGTGCGGACAAAACCAAAGAGACCCAGTACTTC	CASSADKTKETQYF
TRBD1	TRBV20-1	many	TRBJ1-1	TGCAGTGCGCAGGGACAGGTGAGAATGCGGAACACTGAAGCTTTCTTT	CSAQGQVRMRNTEAFF
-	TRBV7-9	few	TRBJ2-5	TGTGCCAGCACCAACCGAGGCAGGGAAGAGACCCAGTACTTC	CASTNRGREETQYF
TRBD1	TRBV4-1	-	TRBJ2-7	TGCGCCAGCAGCCACACAGGGGTCTCCCACGAGCAGTACTTC	CASSHTGVSHEQYF
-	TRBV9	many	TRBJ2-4	TGTGCCAGCAGCGTAGGAGCCGCCGGTTTAGCCAAAAACATTCAGTACTTC	CASSVGAAGLAKNIQYF
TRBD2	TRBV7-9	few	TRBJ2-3	TGTGCCAGCAGCGATGGGATAGCGGGGTCAGATACGCAGTATTTT	CASSDGIAGSDTQYF
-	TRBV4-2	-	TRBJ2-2	TGTGCCAGCAAACGCGGGCCCACCGGGGAGCTGTTTTTT	CASKRGPTGELFF
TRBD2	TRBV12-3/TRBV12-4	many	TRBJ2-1	TGTGCCAGCCGGACTAGCGGTGAGCAGTTCTTC	CASRTSGEQFF
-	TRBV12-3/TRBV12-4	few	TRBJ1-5	TGTGCCAGCAGTTCCCGACAAGGGGGCAATCAGCCCCAGCATTTT	CASSSRQGGNQPQHF
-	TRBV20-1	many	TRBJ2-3	TGCAGTGCTACCGGTCAACTCCCAGATACGCAGTATTTT	CSATGQLPDTQYF
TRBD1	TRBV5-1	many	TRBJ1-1	TGCGCCAGCAGCACAGGGGAGGGTTACACTGAAGCTTTCTTT	CASSTGEGYTEAFF
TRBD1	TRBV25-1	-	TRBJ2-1	TGTGCCAGCAGTAAGGGGGCGGAAAGCAATGAGCAGTTCTTC	CASSKGAESNEQFF
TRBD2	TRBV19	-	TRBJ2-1	TGTGCCAGTACTAGCGGGTCCTACAATGAGCAGTTCTTC	CASTSGSYNEQFF
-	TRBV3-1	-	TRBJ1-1	TGTGCCAGCAGCCAAGGCCCGGGAGGGACTGAAGCTTTCTTT	CASSQGPGGTEAFF
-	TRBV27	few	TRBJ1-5	TGTGCCAGCAGTCCCCGAGGGCAGGGAGCTCAGCCCCAGCATTTT	CASSPRGQGAQPQHF
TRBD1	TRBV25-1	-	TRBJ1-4	TGTGCCAGCAGCGATACAGGGGGTGGTCGAGGTAATGAAAAACTGTTTTTT	CASSDTGGGRGNEKLFF
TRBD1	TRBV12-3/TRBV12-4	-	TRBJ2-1	TGTGCCAGCAGTAGACAGGGGGGGGGCAATGAGCAGTTCTTC	CASSRQGGGNEQFF
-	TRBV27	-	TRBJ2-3	TGTGCCAGACCAGGGGGGGCGAGGGATACGCAGTATTTT	CARPGGARDTQYF
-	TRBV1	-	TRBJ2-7	TGCACCAGCAGCCAAGCGAGGACTAGCGGAGGGGACTTC	CTSSQARTSGGDF
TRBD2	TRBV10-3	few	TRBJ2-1	TGTGCCATCAATAGGCTAGCGGGAGGGAGTGGGAATGAGCAGTTCTTC	CAINRLAGGSGNEQFF
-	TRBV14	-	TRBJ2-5	TGTGCCAGCAGCCAAGATCTGGGGGAAGAGACCCAGTACTTC	CASSQDLGEETQYF
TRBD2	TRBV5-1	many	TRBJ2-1	TGCGCCAGCAGCTTGGCCCTAGCGGGAGAAAATGAGCAGTTCTTC	CASSLALAGENEQFF
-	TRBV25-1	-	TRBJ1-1	TGTGCCAGCAGTCGGATTAGGCCTGAAGCTTTCTTT	CASSRIRPEAFF
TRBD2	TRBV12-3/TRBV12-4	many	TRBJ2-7	TGTGCCAGCACCCGAAAGGGGCGGGGGGCCTACGAGCAGTACTTC	CASTRKGRGAYEQYF
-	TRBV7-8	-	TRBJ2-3	TGTGCCAGCAGCTTAGGAATAAAACCTAGCACAGATACGCAGTATTTT	CASSLGIKPSTDTQYF
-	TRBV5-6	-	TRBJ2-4	TGTGCCAGCGGGTCTAGAAGCAAAAACATTCAGTACTTC	CASGSRSKNIQYF
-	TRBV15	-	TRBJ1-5	TGTGCCACCAGCAGAGAGTGGGAAGGTCAGCCCCAGCATTTT	CATSREWEGQPQHF
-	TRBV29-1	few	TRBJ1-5	TGCAGCGTTGGGGGGGGCGTCACGCCCCAGCATTTT	CSVGGGVTPQHF
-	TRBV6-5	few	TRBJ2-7	TGTGCCAGCAGTTACTCGGGGGACGGAGCCTACGAGCAGTACTTC	CASSYSGDGAYEQYF
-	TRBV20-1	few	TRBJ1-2	TGCAGTGCTAGTTCAGGGCGGTATGGCTACACCTTC	CSASSGRYGYTF
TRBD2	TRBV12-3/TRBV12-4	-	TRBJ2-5	TGTGCCAGCAGTACACTAGCGGAGATGGAGACCCAGTACTTC	CASSTLAEMETQYF
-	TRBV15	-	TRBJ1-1	TGTGCCACCAGCAGAGTGCCAGGGGCCACTGAAGCTTTCTTT	CATSRVPGATEAFF
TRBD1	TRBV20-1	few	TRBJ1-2	TGCAGTGCTTACGACCAGGGGGCTTTTGGCTACACCTTC	CSAYDQGAFGYTF
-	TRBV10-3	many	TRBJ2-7	TGTGCCATCACACCCGGGACCTTTAGCGAGCAGTACTTC	CAITPGTFSEQYF
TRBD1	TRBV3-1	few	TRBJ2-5	TGTGCCAGCACCCGAGGGGGCCGGACAATGTACCAAGAGACCCAGTACTTC	CASTRGGRTMYQETQYF
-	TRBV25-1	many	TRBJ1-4	TGTGCCAGCAGTGATCCCGGACAGCGCCAAAAACTGTTTTTT	CASSDPGQRQKLFF
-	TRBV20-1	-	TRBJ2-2	TGCAGTGCTAGTGGGCAGGCCTTGAACACCGGGGAGCTGTTTTTT	CSASGQALNTGELFF
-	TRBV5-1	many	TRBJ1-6	TGCGCCAGCAGCTTGGGTCAGCATGCCGCTTCACCCCTCCACTTT	CASSLGQHAASPLHF
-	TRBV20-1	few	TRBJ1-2	TGCAGTGCTCCGGGAAGGGAAGGTAGTGGCTACACCTTC	CSAPGREGSGYTF
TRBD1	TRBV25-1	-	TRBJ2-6	TGTGCCAGCAGTGAATTGCCCGGACAGGGCTCTGGGGCCAACGTCCTGACTTTC	CASSELPGQGSGANVLTF